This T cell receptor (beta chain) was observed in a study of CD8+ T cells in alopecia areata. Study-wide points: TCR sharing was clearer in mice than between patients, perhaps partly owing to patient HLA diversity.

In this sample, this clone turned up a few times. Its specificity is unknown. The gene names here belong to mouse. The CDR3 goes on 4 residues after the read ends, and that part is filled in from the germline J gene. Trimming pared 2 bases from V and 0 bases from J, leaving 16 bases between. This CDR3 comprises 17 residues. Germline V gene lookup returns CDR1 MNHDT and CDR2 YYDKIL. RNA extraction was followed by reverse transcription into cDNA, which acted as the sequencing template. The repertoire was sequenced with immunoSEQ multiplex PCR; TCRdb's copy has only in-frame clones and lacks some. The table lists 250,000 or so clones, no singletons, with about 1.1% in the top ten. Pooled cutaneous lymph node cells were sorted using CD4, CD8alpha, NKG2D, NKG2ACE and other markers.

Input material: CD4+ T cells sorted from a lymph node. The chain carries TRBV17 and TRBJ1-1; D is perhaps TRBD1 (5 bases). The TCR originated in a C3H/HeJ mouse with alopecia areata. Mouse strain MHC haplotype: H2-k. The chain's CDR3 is CASSRRGYSSANTEVFF. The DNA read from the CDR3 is TGTGCTAGCAGTAGAAGGGGTTACAGCTCTGCAAACACA. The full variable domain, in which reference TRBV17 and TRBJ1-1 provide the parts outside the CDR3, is DTTVKQNPRYKLARVGKPVNLICSQTMNHDTMYWYQKKPNQAPKLLLFYYDKILNREADTFEKFQSSRPNNSFCSLYIGSAGLEYSAMYLCASSRRGYSSANTEVFFGKGTRLTVV.